The 8 T cell receptor beta chains presented below share a single source sample, sequenced in a study of blood T cell repertoires in COVID-19 (dated by TCRdb to the early 2020s). The method behind the library was the immunoSEQ multiplex PCR assay. The clones in this table, taken by TCRdb from immuneACCESS, are in-frame only. Not every clone is retained; where verified, under half of the shortfall comes from an unresolved V gene, and the cause of the rest is unknown. The sample table records around 420,000 clones; nearly 90% of these occur just once. The ten largest clones represent around 2.1% of the sample. The sample taken for sequencing was PBMCs or T cells enriched from blood (not recorded which). Receptors were obtained from a middle-aged woman with acute COVID-19.

This clone was found a few times. The chain joins TRBV7-9 to TRBJ2-2, with D perhaps TRBD2 (6 bases). The germline V gene encodes CDR1 SEHNR and CDR2 FQNEAQ (reference sequence). Between the trimmed V and J ends, which lost 5 bases and 5 bases, there was a span of 21 bases. The CDR3 has 17 residues. CDR3 DNA: TGTGCCAGCAGCGGTCAGAGGCCCGGGACTTCTACCGGGGAGCTGTTTTTT. Translation: CASSGQRPGTSTGELFF. The full variable domain, its missing parts supplied by reference TRBV7-9 and TRBJ2-2, is DTGVSQNPRHKITKRGQNVTFRCDPISEHNRLYWYRQTLGQGPEFLTYFQNEAQLEKSRLLSDRFSAERPKGSFSTLEIQRTEQGDSAMYLCASSGQRPGTSTGELFFGEGSRLTVL.

This chain connects TRBV2 to TRBJ2-2; D might be TRBD2 (6 bases). Trimming stripped 6 bases from V and 4 bases from J, with 9 bases between. Germline CDR1 reads SNHLY; CDR2 reads FYNNEI. The CDR3 is 13 amino acids. CDR3 amino acids: CASRGGLTGELFF. CDR3 coding DNA: TGTGCCAGCAGAGGAGGGCTCACCGGGGAGCTGTTTTTT.

J is TRBJ2-3 and V is TRBV5-1, with D perhaps TRBD2 (5 bases). Trimming removed 8 bases from V and 5 bases from J, with 24 bases in between. The CDR3 covers 16 residues. Germline values: CDR1 SGHRS, CDR2 YFSETQ. The CDR3 DNA sequence: TGCGCCAGACCCCCCGCCGGGGAGCGCAGGATAGATACGCAGTATTTT. It encodes CARPPAGERRIDTQYF.

J is TRBJ2-7 and V is TRBV12-5; D uncertain. This CDR3 has 17 amino acids. The germline V gene has CDR1 LGHNT and CDR2 FRNRAP. Trimming cost V 5 bases and J 5 bases, with 25 bases left between them. The CDR3 region is CASGTHSRRLRTHEQYF. CDR3 DNA: TGTGCTAGTGGTACCCACTCCCGGAGACTGAGAACCCACGAGCAGTACTTC.

This chain joins TRBV6-5 and TRBJ1-6, with 8 bases identical to TRBD1. CDR1 and CDR2 from the germline V gene are MNHEY and SVGAGI. The CDR3 is 14 residues long. V shed 6 bases and J 7 bases; nucleotides not matched to a gene: 5. CDR3 residues: CASSPGQENSPLHF. The CDR3 DNA reads as TGTGCCAGCAGCCCGGGACAGGAAAATTCACCCCTCCACTTT.

This chain uses TRBV7-9 with TRBJ2-1, with TRBD2 matching 7 bases. The ends lost 2 bases at V and 8 bases at J; junction bases unmatched: 12. The CDR3 loop spans 16 amino acids. The V gene's germline CDR1 is SEHNR and CDR2 FQNEAQ (reference sequence). CDR3 nucleotides: TGTGCCAGCAGCTTATCCGGGGCGGGGGTTCAGGATGAGCAGTTCTTC. Its translation: CASSLSGAGVQDEQFF. The variable domain in full, with the rest retrieved from reference TRBV7-9 and TRBJ2-1, is DTGVSQNPRHKITKRGQNVTFRCDPISEHNRLYWYRQTLGQGPEFLTYFQNEAQLEKSRLLSDRFSAERPKGSFSTLEIQRTEQGDSAMYLCASSLSGAGVQDEQFFGPGTRLTVL.

The rearrangement joins TRBV6-1 to TRBJ2-3; D call uncertain. V was clipped by 5 bases and J by 3 bases, with 6 bases between them. Germline lookup yields CDR1 MNHNS and CDR2 SASEGT. The CDR3 totals 12 residues. For the CDR3, the DNA is TGTGCCAGCAGTCCTAATACAGATACGCAGTATTTT. Translated: CASSPNTDTQYF.

The chain has TRBV21-1 and TRBJ1-1; the table calls TRBD1, which could not be checked here. TRBV21-1 is a listed pseudogene. The CDR3 sequence is 12 residues long. In DNA form, the CDR3 reads TGTGCCAGTTTCCGACAGAACACTGAAGCTTTCTTT. This sequence encodes CASFRQNTEAFF.